This TCR beta chain was documented in a study of blood T cell repertoires in COVID-19. Study in general: PBMCs, B-cell-depleted T cells, or T cells were the source of the cDNA or gDNA that made up the material.

How the authors handled the data: Reference gene primer amplification in the assay estimated nucleated cell counts. Here immunoSEQ multiplex PCR was the method, and the copy in TCRdb shows in-frame clones only, minus some. Clone size and the V and J calls come from that table; the DNA yielded D and trimming. The sample holds 320,000 or so clones; 80% to 90% are singletons and the top ten take over 4.5%. This CDR3 has 13 amino acids. V gave up 2 bases and J gave up 4 bases, with 9 bases separating them. Looked up from germline, CDR1 is SGHNT and CDR2 is YYREEE (reference sequence). Participants' reported clinical history set cohort assignment.

The source is a man between 25 and 39 years old who had recovered from COVID-19. The V and J genes are TRBV5-4 and TRBJ1-2; D not resolved. Sequencing used PBMCs or T cells enriched from blood (not recorded which). This CDR3 is CASSFLRSYGYTF. CDR3 bases: TGTGCCAGCAGCTTCCTACGATCCTATGGCTACACCTTC. Based on the CDR3 plus reference TRBV5-4 and TRBJ1-2, the full variable domain is ETGVTQSPTHLIKTRGQQVTLRCSSQSGHNTVSWYQQALGQGPQFIFQYYREEENGRGNFPPRFSGLQFPNYSSELNVNALELDDSALYLCASSFLRSYGYTFGSGTRLTVV.